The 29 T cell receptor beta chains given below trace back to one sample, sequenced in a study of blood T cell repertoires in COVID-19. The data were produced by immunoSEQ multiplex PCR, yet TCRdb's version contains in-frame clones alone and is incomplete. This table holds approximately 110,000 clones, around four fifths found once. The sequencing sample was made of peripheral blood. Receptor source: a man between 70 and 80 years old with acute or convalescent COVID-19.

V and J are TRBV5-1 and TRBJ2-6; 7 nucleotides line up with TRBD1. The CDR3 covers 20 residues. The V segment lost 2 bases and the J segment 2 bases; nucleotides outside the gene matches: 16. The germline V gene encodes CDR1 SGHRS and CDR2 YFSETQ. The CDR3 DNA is TGCGCCAGCAGCTTCAGTTCTGGGGCCAGGGGGTTGGCTGGGGCCAACGTCCTGACTTTC. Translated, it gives CASSFSSGARGLAGANVLTF.

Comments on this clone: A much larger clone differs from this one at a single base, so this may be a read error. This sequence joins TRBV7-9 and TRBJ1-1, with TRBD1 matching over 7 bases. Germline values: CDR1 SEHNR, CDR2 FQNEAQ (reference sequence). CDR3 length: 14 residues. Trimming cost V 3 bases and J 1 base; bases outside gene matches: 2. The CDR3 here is CASSFRDRNTEAFF. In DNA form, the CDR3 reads TGTGCCAGCAGCTTCCGGGACAGGAACACTGAAGCTTTCTTT.

This CDR3 is CASRLKGCGGEGSNQPQHF. CDR3 in DNA: TGTGCAAGTCGCTTAAAGGGCTGTGGAGGGGAGGGGAGCAATCAGCCCCAGCATTTT. V usage is TRBV12-2 and J usage is TRBJ1-5. TRBV12-2 has pseudogene status. CDR3 length: 19 residues.

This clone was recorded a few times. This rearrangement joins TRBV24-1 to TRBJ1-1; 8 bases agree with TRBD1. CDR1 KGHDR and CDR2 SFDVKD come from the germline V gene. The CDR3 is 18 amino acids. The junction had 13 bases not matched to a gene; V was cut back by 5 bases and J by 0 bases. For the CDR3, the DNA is TGTGCCACCAGTGGCTCAGGGGGCGGGCCCTTCATGAACACTGAAGCTTTCTTT. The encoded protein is CATSGSGGGPFMNTEAFF.

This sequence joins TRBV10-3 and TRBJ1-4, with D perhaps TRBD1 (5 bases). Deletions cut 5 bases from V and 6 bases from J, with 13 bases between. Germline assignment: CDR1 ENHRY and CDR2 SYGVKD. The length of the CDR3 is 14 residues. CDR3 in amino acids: CAISQGVPDEKLFF. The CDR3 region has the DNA TGTGCCATCAGTCAGGGCGTTCCGGATGAAAAACTGTTTTTT.

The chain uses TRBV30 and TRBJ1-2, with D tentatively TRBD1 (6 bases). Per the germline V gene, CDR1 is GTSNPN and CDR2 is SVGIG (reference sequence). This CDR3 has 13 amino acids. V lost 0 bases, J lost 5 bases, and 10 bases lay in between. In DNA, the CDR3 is TGTGCCTGGAGTGTAGGGCAGGGGTATGGCTACACCTTC. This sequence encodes CAWSVGQGYGYTF.

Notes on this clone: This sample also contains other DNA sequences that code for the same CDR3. The CDR3 sequence is CASSSASSGNTIYF. The CDR3 nucleotides read TGCGCCAGCAGCTCCGCCAGCTCTGGAAACACCATATATTTT. The chain links TRBV5-1 to TRBJ1-3; D is unclear. The ends were cut back, 3 bases at V and 0 bases at J, with 7 bases in the middle. This CDR3 has 14 residues. Germline V gene data show CDR1 as SGHRS and CDR2 as YFSETQ.

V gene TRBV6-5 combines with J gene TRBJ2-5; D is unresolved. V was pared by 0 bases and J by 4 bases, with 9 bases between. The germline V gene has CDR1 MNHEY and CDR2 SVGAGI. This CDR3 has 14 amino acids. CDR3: CASSYSTQTETQYF. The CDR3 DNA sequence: TGTGCCAGCAGTTACTCGACACAGACAGAGACCCAGTACTTC.

CDR3 residues: CASSSGDTQYF. CDR3 coding DNA: TGTGCCAGCAGTTCAGGAGATACGCAGTATTTT. The V and J genes are TRBV6-5 and TRBJ2-3; no reliable D call. The V end was cut by 4 bases, the J end by 5 bases, with 4 bases between. Germline V gene sequence: CDR1 MNHEY, CDR2 SVGAGI. The CDR3 is made up of 11 amino acids.

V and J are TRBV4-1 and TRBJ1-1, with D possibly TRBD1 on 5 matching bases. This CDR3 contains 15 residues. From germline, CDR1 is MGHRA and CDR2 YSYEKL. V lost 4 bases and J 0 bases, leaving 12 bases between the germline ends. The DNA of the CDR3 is TGCGCCAGCAGCCTCTTTGACAGAATGAACACTGAAGCTTTCTTT. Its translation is CASSLFDRMNTEAFF.

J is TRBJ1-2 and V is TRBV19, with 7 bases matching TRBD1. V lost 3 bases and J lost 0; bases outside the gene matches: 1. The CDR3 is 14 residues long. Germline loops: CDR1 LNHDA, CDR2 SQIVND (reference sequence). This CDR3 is CASSIGQANYGYTF. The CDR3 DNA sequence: TGTGCCAGTAGTATCGGACAGGCTAACTATGGCTACACCTTC.

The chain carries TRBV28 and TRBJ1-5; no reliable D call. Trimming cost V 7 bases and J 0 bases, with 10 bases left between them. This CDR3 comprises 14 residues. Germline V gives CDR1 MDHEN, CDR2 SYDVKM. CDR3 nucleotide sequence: TGTGCCAGCACCGATACAGCTAGCAATCAGCCCCAGCATTTT. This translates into CASTDTASNQPQHF.

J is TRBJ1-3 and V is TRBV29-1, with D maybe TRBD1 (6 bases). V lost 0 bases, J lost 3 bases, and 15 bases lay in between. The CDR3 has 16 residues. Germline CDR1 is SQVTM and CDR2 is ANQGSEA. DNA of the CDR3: TGCAGCGTTGAAGACCGGTACAGGGTGAGTGGAAACACCATATATTTT. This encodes CSVEDRYRVSGNTIYF.

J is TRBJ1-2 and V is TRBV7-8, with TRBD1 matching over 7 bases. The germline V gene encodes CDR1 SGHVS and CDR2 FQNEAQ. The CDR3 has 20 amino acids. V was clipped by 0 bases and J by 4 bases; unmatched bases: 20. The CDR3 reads CASSLAGWSQGGGNVYGYTF. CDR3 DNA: TGTGCCAGCAGCTTAGCTGGCTGGTCCCAGGGGGGCGGGAACGTCTATGGCTACACCTTC.

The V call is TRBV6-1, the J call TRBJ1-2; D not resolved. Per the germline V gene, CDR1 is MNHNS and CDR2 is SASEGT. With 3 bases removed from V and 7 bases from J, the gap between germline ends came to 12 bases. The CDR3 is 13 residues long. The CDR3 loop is CASSDTAAGGYTF. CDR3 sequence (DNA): TGTGCCAGCAGTGATACCGCGGCGGGTGGCTACACCTTC.

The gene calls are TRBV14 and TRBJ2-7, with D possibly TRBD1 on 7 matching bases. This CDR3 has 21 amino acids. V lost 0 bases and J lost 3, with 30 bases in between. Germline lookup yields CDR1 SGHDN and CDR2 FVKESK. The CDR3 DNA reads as TGTGCCAGCAGCCAAGATAAGCGGAGGACTTTCGGGGGACAGTGGGACTACGAGCAGTACTTC. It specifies CASSQDKRRTFGGQWDYEQYF.

The CDR3 DNA reads as TGTGCCAGTAGTACCTCACGGGAGACCCAGTACTTC. Its protein product is CASSTSRETQYF. The chain combines TRBV19 with TRBJ2-5; D not resolved. V was shortened by 4 bases and J by 5 bases, with 8 bases between the two germline ends. Looked up from germline, CDR1 is LNHDA and CDR2 is SQIVND (reference sequence). This CDR3 has 12 amino acids. The full variable domain, completed using reference TRBV19 and TRBJ2-5, is DGGITQSPKYLFRKEGQNVTLSCEQNLNHDAMYWYRQDPGQGLRLIYYSQIVNDFQKGDIAEGYSVSREKKESFPLTVTSAQKNPTAFYLCASSTSRETQYFGPGTRLLVL.

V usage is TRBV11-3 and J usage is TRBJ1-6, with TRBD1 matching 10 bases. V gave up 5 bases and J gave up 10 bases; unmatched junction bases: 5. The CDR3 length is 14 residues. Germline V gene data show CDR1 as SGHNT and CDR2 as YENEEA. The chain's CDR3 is CASSKTGGQSPLHF. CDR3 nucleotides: TGTGCCAGCAGCAAGACAGGGGGCCAATCACCCCTCCACTTT.

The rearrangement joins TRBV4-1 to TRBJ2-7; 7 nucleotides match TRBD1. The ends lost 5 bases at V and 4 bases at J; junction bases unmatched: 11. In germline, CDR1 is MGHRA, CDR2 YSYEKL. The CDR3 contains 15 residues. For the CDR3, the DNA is TGCGCCAGCAGCTTTCCTGACAGGGACGGTTACGAGCAGTACTTC. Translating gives CASSFPDRDGYEQYF.

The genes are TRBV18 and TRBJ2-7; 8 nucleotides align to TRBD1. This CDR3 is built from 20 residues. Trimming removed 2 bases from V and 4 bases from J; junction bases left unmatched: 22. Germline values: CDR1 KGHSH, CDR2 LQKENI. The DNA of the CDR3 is TGTGCCAGCTCACCATTTAACTTGGGGTACAGGGGGAAAATGACTTACGAGCAGTACTTC. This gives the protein CASSPFNLGYRGKMTYEQYF.

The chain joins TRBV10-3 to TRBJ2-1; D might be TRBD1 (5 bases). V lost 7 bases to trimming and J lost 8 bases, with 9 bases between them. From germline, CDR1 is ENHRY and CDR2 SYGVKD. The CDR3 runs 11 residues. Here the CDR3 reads CAINPRDEQFF. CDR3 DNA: TGTGCCATCAACCCCAGGGATGAGCAGTTCTTC.

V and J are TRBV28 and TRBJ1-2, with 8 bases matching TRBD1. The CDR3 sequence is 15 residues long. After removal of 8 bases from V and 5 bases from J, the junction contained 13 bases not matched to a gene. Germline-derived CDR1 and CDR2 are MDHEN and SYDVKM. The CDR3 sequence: CASRQGARENYGYTF. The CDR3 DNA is TGTGCCAGCCGCCAGGGGGCGCGGGAAAATTATGGCTACACCTTC.

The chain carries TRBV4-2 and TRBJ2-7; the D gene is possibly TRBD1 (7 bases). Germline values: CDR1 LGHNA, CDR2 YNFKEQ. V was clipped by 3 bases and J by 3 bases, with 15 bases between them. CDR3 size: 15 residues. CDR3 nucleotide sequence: TGTGCCAGCAGCCAGGGCCCAGGGGGGAACTACGAGCAGTACTTC. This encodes CASSQGPGGNYEQYF.

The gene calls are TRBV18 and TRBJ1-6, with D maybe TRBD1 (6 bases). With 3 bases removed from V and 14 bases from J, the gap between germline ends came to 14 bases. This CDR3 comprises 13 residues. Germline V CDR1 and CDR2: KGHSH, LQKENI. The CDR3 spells CASSPRGAEALHF. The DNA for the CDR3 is TGTGCCAGCTCACCTCGGGGGGCCGAGGCCCTCCACTTT.

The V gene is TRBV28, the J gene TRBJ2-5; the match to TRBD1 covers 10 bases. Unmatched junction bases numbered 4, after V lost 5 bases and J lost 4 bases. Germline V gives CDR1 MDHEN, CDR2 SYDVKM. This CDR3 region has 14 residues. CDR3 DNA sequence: TGTGCCAGCAGTGTAGACAGGGGGCGAGAGACCCAGTACTTC. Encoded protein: CASSVDRGRETQYF.

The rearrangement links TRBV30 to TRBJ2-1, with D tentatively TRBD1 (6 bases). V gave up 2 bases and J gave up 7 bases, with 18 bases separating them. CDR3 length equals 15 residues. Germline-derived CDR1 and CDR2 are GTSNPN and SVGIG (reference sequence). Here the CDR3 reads CAWSLGFNRDNEQFF. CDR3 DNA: TGTGCCTGGAGTCTCGGTTTCAACAGGGATAATGAGCAGTTCTTC.

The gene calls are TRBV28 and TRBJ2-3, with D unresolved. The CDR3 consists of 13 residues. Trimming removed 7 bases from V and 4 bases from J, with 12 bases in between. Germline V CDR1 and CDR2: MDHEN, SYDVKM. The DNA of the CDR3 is TGTGCCAGCATCCCCTTTGGAGCAGATACGCAGTATTTT. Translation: CASIPFGADTQYF.

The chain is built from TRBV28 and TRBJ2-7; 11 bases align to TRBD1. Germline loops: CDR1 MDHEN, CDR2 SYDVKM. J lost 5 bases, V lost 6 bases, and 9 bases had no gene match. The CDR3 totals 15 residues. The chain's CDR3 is CASSTTGTGGNEQYF. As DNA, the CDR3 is TGTGCCAGCAGCACCACCGGGACAGGGGGTAACGAGCAGTACTTC.

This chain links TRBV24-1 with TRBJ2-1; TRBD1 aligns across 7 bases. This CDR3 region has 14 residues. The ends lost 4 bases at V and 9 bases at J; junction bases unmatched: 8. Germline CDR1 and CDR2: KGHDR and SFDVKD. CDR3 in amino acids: CATSDPGQWSEQFF. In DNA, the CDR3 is TGTGCCACCAGTGACCCGGGACAGTGGAGTGAGCAGTTCTTC.